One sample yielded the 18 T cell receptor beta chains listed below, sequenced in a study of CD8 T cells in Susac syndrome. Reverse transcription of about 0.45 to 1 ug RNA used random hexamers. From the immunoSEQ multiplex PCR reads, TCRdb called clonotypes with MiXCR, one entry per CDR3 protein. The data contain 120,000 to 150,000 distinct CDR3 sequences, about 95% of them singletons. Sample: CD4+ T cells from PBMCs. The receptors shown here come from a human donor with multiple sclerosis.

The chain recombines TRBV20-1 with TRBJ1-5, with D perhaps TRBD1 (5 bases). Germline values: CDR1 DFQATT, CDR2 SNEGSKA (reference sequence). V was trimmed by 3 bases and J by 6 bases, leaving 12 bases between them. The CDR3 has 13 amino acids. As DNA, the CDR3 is TGCAGTGCTAGGGAGGGGCAGGCTCAGCCCCAGCATTTT. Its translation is CSAREGQAQPQHF.

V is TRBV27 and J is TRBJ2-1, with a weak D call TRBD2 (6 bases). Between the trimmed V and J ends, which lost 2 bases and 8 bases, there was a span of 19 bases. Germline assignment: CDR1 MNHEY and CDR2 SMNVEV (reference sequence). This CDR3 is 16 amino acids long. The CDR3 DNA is TGTGCCAGCAGTTTAGCGGCAAGGGAGGCCTATGATGAGCAGTTCTTC. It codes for CASSLAAREAYDEQFF.

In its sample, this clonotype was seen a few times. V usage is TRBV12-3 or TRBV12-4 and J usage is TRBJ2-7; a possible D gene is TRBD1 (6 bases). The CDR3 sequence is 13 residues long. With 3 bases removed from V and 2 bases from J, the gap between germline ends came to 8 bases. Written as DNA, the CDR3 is TGTGCCAGCAGTTTGGACAGCACCTACGAGCAGTACTTC. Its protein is CASSLDSTYEQYF.

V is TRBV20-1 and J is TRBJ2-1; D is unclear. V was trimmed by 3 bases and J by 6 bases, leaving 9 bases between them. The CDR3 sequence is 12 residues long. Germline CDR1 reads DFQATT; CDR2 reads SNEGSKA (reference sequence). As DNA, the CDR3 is TGCAGTGCTAGGTCAGGCCCCAATGAGCAGTTCTTC. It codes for CSARSGPNEQFF.

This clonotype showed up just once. This CDR3 reads CASSWTEDTEAFF. The CDR3 coding sequence is TGTGCCAGCAGCTGGACAGAGGACACTGAAGCTTTCTTT. The chain is built from TRBV27 and TRBJ1-1; D possibly corresponds to TRBD1 (6 bases). V dropped 6 bases and J dropped 3 bases, with 11 bases sitting between them. CDR3 length: 13 residues. Germline assignment: CDR1 MNHEY and CDR2 SMNVEV (reference sequence).

CDR3 amino acids: CASSAVGRSYEQYF. In nucleotides, the CDR3 is TGTGCCAGCAGCGCTGTCGGTCGTTCCTACGAGCAGTACTTC. V and J are TRBV5-5 and TRBJ2-7; no reliable D call. The ends were cut back, 4 bases at V and 1 base at J, with 12 bases in the middle. This CDR3 is 14 amino acids long. CDR1 is SGHKS, CDR2 YYEKEE, per germline (reference sequence). Together with reference TRBV5-5 and TRBJ2-7, the CDR3 gives the full variable domain: DAGVTQSPTHLIKTRGQQVTLRCSPISGHKSVSWYQQVLGQGPQFIFQYYEKEERGRGNFPDRFSARQFPNYSSELNVNALLLGDSALYLCASSAVGRSYEQYFGPGTRLTVT.

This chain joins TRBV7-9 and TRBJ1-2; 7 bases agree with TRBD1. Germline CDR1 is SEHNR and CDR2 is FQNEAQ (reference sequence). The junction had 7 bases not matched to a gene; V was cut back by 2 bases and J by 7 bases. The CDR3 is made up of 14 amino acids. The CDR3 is CASSLSRDSVGYTF. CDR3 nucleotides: TGTGCCAGCAGCTTATCGCGGGACAGCGTTGGCTACACCTTC.

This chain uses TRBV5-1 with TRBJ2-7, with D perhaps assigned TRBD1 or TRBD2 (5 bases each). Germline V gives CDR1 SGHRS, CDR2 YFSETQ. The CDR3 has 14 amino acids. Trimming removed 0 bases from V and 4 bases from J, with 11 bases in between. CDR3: CASSLGDGLYEQYF. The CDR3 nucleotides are TGCGCCAGCAGCTTGGGGGACGGCTTATACGAGCAGTACTTC.

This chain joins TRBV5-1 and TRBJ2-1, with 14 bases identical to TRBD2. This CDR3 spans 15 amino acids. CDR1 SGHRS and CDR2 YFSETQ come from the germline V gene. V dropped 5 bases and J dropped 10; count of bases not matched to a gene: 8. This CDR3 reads CASSPGLAGAGEQFF. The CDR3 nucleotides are TGCGCCAGCAGTCCGGGACTAGCGGGAGCGGGGGAGCAGTTCTTC.

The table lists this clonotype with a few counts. The CDR3 DNA is TGCGCCAGCAGCCAAGATACCAGAATATATGGCTACACCTTC. Its translation: CASSQDTRIYGYTF. This chain links TRBV4-1 with TRBJ1-2; D is unclear. Germline values: CDR1 MGHRA, CDR2 YSYEKL. CDR3 size: 14 residues. Trimming pared 0 bases from V and 5 bases from J, leaving 10 bases between.

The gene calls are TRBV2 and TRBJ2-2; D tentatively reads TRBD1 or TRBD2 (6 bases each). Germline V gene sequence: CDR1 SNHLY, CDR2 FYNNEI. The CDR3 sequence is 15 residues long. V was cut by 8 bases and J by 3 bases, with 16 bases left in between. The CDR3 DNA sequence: TGTGCCAGCCTAGACAGGAGGGCCGACACCGGGGAGCTGTTTTTT. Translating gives CASLDRRADTGELFF.

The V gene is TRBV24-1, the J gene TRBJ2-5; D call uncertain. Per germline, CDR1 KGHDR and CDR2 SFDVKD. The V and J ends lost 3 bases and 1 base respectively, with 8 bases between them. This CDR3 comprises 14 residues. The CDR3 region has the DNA TGTGCCACCAGTGATAGGCAGATCCAAGAGACCCAGTACTTC. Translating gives CATSDRQIQETQYF.

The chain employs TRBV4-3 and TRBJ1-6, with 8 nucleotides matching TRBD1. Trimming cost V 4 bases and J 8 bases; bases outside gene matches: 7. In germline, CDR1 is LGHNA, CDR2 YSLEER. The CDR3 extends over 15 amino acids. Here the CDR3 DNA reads TGCGCCAGCAGCCGACAGACAGGGGCGGATTCACCCCTCCACTTT. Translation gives CASSRQTGADSPLHF.

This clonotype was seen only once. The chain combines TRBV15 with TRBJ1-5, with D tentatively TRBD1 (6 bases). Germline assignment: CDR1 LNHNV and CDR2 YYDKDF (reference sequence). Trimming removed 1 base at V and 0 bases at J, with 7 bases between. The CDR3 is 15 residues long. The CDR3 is CATSRVQGSNQPQHF. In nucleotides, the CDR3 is TGTGCCACCAGCAGAGTACAGGGTAGCAATCAGCCCCAGCATTTT.

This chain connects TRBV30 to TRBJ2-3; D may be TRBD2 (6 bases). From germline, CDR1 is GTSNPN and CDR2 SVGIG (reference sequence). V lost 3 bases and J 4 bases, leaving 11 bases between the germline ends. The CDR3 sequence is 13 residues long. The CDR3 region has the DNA TGTGCCTGGAGCGTCGGAGGGCCAGATACGCAGTATTTT. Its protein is CAWSVGGPDTQYF.

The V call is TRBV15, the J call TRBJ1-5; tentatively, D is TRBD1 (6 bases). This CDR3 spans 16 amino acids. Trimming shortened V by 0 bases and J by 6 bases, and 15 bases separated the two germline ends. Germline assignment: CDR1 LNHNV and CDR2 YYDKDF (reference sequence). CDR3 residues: CATSRDLTGRAQPQHF. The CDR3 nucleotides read TGTGCCACCAGCAGAGATCTAACAGGGCGGGCTCAGCCCCAGCATTTT. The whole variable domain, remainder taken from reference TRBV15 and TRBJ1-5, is DAMVIQNPRYQVTQFGKPVTLSCSQTLNHNVMYWYQQKSSQAPKLLFHYYDKDFNNEADTPDNFQSRRPNTSFCFLDIRSPGLGDTAMYLCATSRDLTGRAQPQHFGDGTRLSIL.

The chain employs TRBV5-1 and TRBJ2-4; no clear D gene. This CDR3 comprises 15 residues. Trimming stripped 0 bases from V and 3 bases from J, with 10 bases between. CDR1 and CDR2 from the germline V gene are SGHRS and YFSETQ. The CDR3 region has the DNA TGCGCCAGCAGCTTGGATGGTAGCTACAAAAACATTCAGTACTTC. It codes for CASSLDGSYKNIQYF.

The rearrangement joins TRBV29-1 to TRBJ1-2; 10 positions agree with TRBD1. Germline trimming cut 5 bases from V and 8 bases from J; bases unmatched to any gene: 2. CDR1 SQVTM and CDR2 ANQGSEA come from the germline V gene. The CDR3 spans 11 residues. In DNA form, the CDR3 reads TGCAGCGTTCAGACAGGGGGCGGCTACACCTTC. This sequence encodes CSVQTGGGYTF. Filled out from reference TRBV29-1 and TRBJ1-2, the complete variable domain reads SAVISQKPSRDICQRGTSLTIQCQVDSQVTMMFWYRQQPGQSLTLIATANQGSEATYESGFVIDKFPISRPNLTFSTLTVSNMSPEDSSIYLCSVQTGGGYTFGSGTRLTVV.